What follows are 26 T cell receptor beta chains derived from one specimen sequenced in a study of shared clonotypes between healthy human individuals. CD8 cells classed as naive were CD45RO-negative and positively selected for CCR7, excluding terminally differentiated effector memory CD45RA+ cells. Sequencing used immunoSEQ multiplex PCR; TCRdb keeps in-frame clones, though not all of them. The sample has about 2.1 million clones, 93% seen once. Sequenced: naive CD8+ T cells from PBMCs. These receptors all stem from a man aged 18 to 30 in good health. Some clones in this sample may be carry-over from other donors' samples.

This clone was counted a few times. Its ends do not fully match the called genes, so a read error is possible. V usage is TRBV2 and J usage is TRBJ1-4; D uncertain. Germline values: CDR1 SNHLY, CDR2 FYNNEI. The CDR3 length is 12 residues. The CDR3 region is CASTGMGEKLFF. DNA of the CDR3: TGTGCAAGCACGGGGATGGGGGAAAAACTGTTTTTT.

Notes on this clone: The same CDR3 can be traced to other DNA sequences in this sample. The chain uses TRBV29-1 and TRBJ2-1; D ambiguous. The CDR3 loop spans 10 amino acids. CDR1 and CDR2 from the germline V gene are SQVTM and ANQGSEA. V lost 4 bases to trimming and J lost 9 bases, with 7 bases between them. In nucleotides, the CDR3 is TGCAGCGTTGTTCCAGGTGAGCAGTTCTTC. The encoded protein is CSVVPGEQFF.

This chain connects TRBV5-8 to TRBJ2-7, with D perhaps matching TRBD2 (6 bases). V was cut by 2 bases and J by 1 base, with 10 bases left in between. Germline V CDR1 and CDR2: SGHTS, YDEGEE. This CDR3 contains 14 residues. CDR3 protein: CASSFMGTSYEQYF. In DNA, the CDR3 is TGTGCCAGCAGCTTTATGGGGACTTCCTACGAGCAGTACTTC.

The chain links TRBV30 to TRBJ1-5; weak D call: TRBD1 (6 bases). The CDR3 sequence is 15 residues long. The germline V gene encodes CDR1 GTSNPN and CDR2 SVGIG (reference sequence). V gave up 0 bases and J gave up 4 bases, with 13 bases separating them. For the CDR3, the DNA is TGTGCCTGGAGTGTCTGGGGGCAGGGAAATCAGCCCCAGCATTTT. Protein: CAWSVWGQGNQPQHF.

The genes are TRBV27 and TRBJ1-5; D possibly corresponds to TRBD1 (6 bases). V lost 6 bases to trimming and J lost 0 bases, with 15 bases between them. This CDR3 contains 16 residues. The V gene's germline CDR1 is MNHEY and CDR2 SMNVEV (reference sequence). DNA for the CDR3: TGTGCCAGCAGCCCTAGGGACATCTATAGCAATCAGCCCCAGCATTTT. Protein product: CASSPRDIYSNQPQHF.

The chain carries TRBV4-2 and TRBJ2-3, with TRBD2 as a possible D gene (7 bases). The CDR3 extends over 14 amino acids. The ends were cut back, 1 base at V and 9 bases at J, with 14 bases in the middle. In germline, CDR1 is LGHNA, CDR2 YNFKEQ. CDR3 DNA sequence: TGTGCCAGCAGCCAAGGGGGGGGCCTTCCCACGCAGTATTTT. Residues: CASSQGGGLPTQYF.

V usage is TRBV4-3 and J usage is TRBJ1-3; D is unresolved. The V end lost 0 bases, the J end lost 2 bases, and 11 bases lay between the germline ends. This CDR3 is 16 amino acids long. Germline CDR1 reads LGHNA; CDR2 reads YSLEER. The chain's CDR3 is CASSQDRSGPGNTIYF. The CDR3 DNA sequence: TGCGCCAGCAGCCAAGATCGGTCTGGCCCTGGAAACACCATATATTTT.

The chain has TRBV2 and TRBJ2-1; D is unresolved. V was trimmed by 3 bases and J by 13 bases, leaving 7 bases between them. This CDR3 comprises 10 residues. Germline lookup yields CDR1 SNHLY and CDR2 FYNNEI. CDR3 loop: CASSDSRQFF. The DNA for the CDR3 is TGTGCCAGCAGTGACTCAAGACAGTTCTTC.

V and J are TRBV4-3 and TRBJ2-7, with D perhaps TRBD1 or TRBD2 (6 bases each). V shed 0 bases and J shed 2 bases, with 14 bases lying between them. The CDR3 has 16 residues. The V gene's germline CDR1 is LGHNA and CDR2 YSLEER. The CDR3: CASSQDWGASTYEQYF. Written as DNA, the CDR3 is TGCGCCAGCAGCCAAGATTGGGGGGCCTCAACCTACGAGCAGTACTTC.

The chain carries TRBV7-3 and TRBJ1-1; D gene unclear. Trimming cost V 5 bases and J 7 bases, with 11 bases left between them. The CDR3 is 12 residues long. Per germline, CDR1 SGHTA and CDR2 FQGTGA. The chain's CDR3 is CASSPSPIEAFF. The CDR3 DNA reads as TGTGCCAGCAGCCCCTCCCCGATTGAAGCTTTCTTT.

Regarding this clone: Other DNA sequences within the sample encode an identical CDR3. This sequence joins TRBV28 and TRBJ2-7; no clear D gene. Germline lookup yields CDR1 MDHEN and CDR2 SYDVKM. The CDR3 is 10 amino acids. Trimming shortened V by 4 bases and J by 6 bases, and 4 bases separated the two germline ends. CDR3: CASSSGEQYF. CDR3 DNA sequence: TGTGCCAGCAGTTCCGGCGAGCAGTACTTC.

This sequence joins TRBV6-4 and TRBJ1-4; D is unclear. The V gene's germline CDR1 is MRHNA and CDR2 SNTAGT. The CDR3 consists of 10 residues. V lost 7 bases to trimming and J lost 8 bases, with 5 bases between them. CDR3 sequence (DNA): TGTGCCAGCAAGGACGAAAAACTGTTTTTT. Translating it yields CASKDEKLFF.

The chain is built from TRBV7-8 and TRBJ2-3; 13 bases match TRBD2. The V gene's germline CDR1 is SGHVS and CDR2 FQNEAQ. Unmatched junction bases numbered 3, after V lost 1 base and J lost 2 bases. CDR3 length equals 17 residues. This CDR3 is CASSLGTSGGLTDTQYF. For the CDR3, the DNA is TGTGCCAGCAGCTTAGGGACTAGCGGGGGTCTCACAGATACGCAGTATTTT.

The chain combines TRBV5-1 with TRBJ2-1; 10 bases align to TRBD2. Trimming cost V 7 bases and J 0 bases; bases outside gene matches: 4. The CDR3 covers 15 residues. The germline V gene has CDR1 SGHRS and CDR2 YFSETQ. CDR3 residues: CASGSGRFSYNEQFF. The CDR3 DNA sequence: TGCGCCAGCGGTAGCGGGAGGTTCTCCTACAATGAGCAGTTCTTC.

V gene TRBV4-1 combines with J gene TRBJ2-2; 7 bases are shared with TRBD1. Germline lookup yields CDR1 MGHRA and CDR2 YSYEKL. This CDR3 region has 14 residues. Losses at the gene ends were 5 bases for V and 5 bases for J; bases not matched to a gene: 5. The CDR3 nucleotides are TGCGCCAGCAGCTTACAGGGGTGGACCGGGGAGCTGTTTTTT. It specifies CASSLQGWTGELFF.

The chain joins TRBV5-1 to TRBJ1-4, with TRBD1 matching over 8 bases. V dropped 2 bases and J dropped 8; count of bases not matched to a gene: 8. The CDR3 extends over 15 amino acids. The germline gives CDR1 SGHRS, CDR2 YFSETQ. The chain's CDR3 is CASSLDRGPAEKLFF. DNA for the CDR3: TGCGCCAGCAGCTTAGACAGGGGACCTGCCGAAAAACTGTTTTTT.

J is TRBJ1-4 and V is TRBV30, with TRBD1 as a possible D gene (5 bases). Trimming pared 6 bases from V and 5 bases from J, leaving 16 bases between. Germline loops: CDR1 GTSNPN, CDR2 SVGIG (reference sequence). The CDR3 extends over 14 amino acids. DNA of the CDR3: TGTGCCTGCCCCGGGGGAGTTAAGAATGAAAAACTGTTTTTT. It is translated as CACPGGVKNEKLFF. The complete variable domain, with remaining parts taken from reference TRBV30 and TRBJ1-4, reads SQTIHQWPATLVQPVGSPLSLECTVEGTSNPNLYWYRQAAGRGLQLLFYSVGIGQISSEVPQNLSASRPQDRQFILSSKKLLLSDSGFYLCACPGGVKNEKLFFGSGTQLSVL.

The CDR3 reads CASSLWWQGENNYGYTF. The CDR3 nucleotides are TGTGCCAGCAGTTTATGGTGGCAGGGTGAGAACAACTATGGCTACACCTTC. The chain joins TRBV27 to TRBJ1-2; maybe TRBD1 (5 bases). The CDR3 runs 17 residues. Germline V gene lookup returns CDR1 MNHEY and CDR2 SMNVEV (reference sequence). The germline V and J ends were trimmed by 1 base and 2 bases, with 17 bases remaining between them.

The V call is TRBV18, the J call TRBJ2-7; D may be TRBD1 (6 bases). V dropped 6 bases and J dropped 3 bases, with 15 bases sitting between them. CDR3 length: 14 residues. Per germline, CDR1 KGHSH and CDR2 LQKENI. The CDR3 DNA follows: TGTGCCAGCTCCCAGGACAGCTTTTTCTACGAGCAGTACTTC. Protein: CASSQDSFFYEQYF. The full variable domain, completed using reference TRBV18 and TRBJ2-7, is NAGVMQNPRHLVRRRGQEARLRCSPMKGHSHVYWYRQLPEEGLKFMVYLQKENIIDESGMPKERFSAEFPKEGPSILRIQQVVRGDSAAYFCASSQDSFFYEQYFGPGTRLTVT.

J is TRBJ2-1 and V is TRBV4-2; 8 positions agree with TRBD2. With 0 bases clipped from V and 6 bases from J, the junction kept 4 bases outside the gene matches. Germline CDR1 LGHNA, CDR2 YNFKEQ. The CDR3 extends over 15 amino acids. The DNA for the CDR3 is TGTGCCAGCAGCCAAGATGAGCGGGAGCGCAATGAGCAGTTCTTC. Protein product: CASSQDERERNEQFF.

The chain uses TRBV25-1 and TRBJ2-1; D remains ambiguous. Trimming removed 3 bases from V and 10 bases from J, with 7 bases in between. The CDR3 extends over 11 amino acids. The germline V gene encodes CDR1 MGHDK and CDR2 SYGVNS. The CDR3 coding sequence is TGTGCCAGCAGTGAGGCGTACGAGCAGTTCTTC. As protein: CASSEAYEQFF.

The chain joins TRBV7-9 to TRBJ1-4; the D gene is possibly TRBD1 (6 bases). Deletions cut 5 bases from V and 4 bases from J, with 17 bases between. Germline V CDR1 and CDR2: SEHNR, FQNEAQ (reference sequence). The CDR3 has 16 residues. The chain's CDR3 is CASSLWDTEYNEKLFF. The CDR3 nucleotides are TGTGCCAGCAGCCTATGGGACACCGAATATAATGAAAAACTGTTTTTT.

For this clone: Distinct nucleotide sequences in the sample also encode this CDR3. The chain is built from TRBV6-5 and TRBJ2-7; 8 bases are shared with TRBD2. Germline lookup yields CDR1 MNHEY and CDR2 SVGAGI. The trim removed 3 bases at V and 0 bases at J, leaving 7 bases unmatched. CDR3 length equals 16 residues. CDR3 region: CASSYSAGESSYEQYF. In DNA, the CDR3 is TGTGCCAGCAGTTATTCAGCGGGAGAGAGCTCCTACGAGCAGTACTTC.

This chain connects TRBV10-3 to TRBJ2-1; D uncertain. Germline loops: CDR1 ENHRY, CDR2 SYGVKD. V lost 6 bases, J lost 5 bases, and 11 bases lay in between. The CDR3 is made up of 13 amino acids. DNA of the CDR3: TGTGCCATCAGAACGACCGATAACAATGAGCAGTTCTTC. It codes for CAIRTTDNNEQFF.

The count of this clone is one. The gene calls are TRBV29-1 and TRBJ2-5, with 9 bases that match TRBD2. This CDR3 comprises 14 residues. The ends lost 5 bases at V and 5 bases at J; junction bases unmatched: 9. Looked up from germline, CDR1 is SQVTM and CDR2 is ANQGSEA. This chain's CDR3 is CSVIGASGTETQYF. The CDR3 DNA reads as TGCAGCGTTATAGGGGCTAGCGGGACTGAGACCCAGTACTTC. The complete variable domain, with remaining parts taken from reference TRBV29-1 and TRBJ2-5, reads SAVISQKPSRDICQRGTSLTIQCQVDSQVTMMFWYRQQPGQSLTLIATANQGSEATYESGFVIDKFPISRPNLTFSTLTVSNMSPEDSSIYLCSVIGASGTETQYFGPGTRLLVL.

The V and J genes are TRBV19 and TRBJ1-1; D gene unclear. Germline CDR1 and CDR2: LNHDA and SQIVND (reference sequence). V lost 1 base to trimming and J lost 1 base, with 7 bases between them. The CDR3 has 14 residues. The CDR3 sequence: CASSIVHSNTEAFF. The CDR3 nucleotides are TGTGCCAGTAGTATAGTTCACTCGAACACTGAAGCTTTCTTT.